Presented here are 8 T cell receptor beta chains from one specimen sequenced in a study of cytomegalovirus exposure and HLA in healthy donors. PCR was performed using 60 Vbeta and 13 Jbeta primers. Method: immunoSEQ multiplex PCR; TCRdb's copy keeps in-frame clones and lacks some. The sample shows some 160,000 clones, roughly 75% of them seen only once. The sample was PBMCs. Receptors were obtained from a middle-aged man in good health and CMV-seronegative.

The CDR3 is CASSPQGAGGTVNEKLFF. The CDR3 nucleotides are TGTGCCAGCAGCCCGCAGGGGGCTGGTGGGACCGTTAATGAAAAACTGTTTTTT. The chain links TRBV7-2 to TRBJ1-4, with 8 bases fitting TRBD1. With 5 bases clipped from V and 4 bases from J, the junction kept 15 bases outside the gene matches. CDR1 is SGHTA, CDR2 FQGNSA, per germline. This CDR3 is built from 18 residues.

This sequence joins TRBV4-3 and TRBJ2-7; D is unresolved. The V end was cut by 0 bases, the J end by 2 bases, with 14 bases between. The CDR3 has 16 residues. The V gene's germline CDR1 is LGHNA and CDR2 YSLEER. The CDR3 reads CASSQDFDQLTYEQYF. The CDR3 nucleotides are TGCGCCAGCAGCCAAGATTTTGATCAACTAACCTACGAGCAGTACTTC.

The chain carries TRBV15 and TRBJ2-1, with 12 nucleotides matching TRBD2. V lost 3 bases, J lost 7 bases, and 10 bases stayed unmatched. The CDR3 extends over 17 amino acids. Germline loops: CDR1 LNHNV, CDR2 YYDKDF (reference sequence). Here the CDR3 DNA reads TGTGCCACCAGCAGTGTAAGAGCTAGCGGGAGGGTTAATGAGCAGTTCTTC. Protein: CATSSVRASGRVNEQFF.

The rearrangement links TRBV7-9 to TRBJ2-5, with a possible D match to TRBD2 (5 bases). The CDR3 is 16 amino acids. CDR1 is SEHNR and CDR2 is FQNEAQ in the germline V gene (reference sequence). Trimming removed 0 bases from V and 2 bases from J, with 13 bases in between. CDR3 loop: CASSLATARGQETQYF. As DNA, the CDR3 is TGTGCCAGCAGCTTAGCCACGGCCCGAGGGCAAGAGACCCAGTACTTC. The variable domain in full, completed from reference TRBV7-9 and TRBJ2-5, reads DTGVSQNPRHKITKRGQNVTFRCDPISEHNRLYWYRQTLGQGPEFLTYFQNEAQLEKSRLLSDRFSAERPKGSFSTLEIQRTEQGDSAMYLCASSLATARGQETQYFGPGTRLLVL.

This chain connects TRBV9 to TRBJ2-1; the D gene is possibly TRBD1 (5 bases). Germline V CDR1 and CDR2: SGDLS, YYNGEE. V lost 3 bases and J 7 bases, leaving 11 bases between the germline ends. The CDR3 is 13 amino acids. The DNA of the CDR3 is TGTGCCAGCAGCGCCCGCCAGGGAAATGAGCAGTTCTTC. It specifies CASSARQGNEQFF.

The CDR3 reads CASSSVLASDTQYF. The DNA for the CDR3 is TGTGCCAGCAGCTCGGTGCTAGCGTCAGATACGCAGTATTTT. V gene TRBV7-3 combines with J gene TRBJ2-3; the D gene is possibly TRBD2 (6 bases). This CDR3 has 14 amino acids. Trimming took off 4 bases at V and 4 bases at J, with 12 bases between the two ends. Germline loops: CDR1 SGHTA, CDR2 FQGTGA.

The sample holds a few counts of this clone. The chain employs TRBV7-6 and TRBJ1-1; possibly TRBD1 for D (6 bases). The V end lost 5 bases, the J end lost 0 bases, and 13 bases lay between the germline ends. Germline CDR1 is SGHVS and CDR2 is FNYEAQ. The CDR3 has 15 residues. CDR3 protein: CASSPIGQLNTEAFF. The CDR3 region has the DNA TGTGCCAGCAGCCCCATAGGACAGCTGAACACTGAAGCTTTCTTT.

This clone was seen a handful of times. The CDR3, as DNA: TGTGCCAGCAGTTTGGGCCTTTATGGCTACACCTTC. Protein: CASSLGLYGYTF. The gene calls are TRBV6-1 and TRBJ1-2; D remains unclear. The ends were cut back, 5 bases at V and 5 bases at J, with 9 bases in the middle. The CDR3 is 12 amino acids. CDR1 and CDR2 from the germline V gene are MNHNS and SASEGT.